The rows below give T cell receptor beta chains drawn from one sample of a study of shared clonotypes between healthy human individuals. Assay used: immunoSEQ multiplex PCR; TCRdb lists only in-frame clones, some missing. This table holds approximately 530,000 clones, more than 95% found once. The sample consisted of naive CD4+ T cells sorted from blood. Receptors were obtained from a woman younger than 45 in good health. Each CDR3 is given with its conserved first and last residue. D genes are given only for firm matches. Clone size, where shown, is once, few, many, or a class for clones that have expanded.

abundance,v_gene,d_gene,j_gene,CDR3nt,CDR3aa
NA,TRBV6-6,TRBD2,TRBJ2-7,TGTGCCAGCAGCCGTAGCGGGACGCCGGTAGAGCAGTACTTC,CASSRSGTPVEQYF
NA,TRBV6-5,NA,TRBJ2-7,TGTGCCAGCAGTTACCTGGGACGGGGGAACCACGAGCAGTACTTC,CASSYLGRGNHEQYF
NA,TRBV9,NA,TRBJ2-5,TGTGCCAGCAGCGCTCGTCCCCAAGAGACCCAGTACTTC,CASSARPQETQYF
NA,TRBV19,NA,TRBJ2-2,TGTGCCAGTAGGGGACCGACGAACACCGGGGAGCTGTTTTTT,CASRGPTNTGELFF
once,TRBV19,TRBD2,TRBJ2-1,TGTGCCAGTAGTATAGACGGGCTAGCGGGATCGGTGGAGCAGTTCTTC,CASSIDGLAGSVEQFF
NA,TRBV14,NA,TRBJ2-7,TGTGCCAGCAGGAGGACCGAGTCCTACGAGCAGTACTTC,CASRRTESYEQYF
NA,TRBV18,TRBD1,TRBJ1-1,TGTGCCAGCTCACTATCTCCCGGGACAGGAGGAGTCGCTTTCTTT,CASSLSPGTGGVAFF
NA,TRBV4-1,TRBD1,TRBJ1-1,TGCGCCAGCAGCCACGAAGGGGGGACAGGGACCGGCACTGAAGCTTTCTTT,CASSHEGGTGTGTEAFF
NA,TRBV5-1,NA,TRBJ2-2,TGCGCCAGCAGCTTGGCCGCGCAGTCGAACACCGGGGAGCTGTTTTTT,CASSLAAQSNTGELFF
NA,TRBV28,NA,TRBJ2-7,TGTGCCAGCAGGGCAACCGGGACGTCTACCTACGAGCAGTACTTC,CASRATGTSTYEQYF
NA,TRBV28,NA,TRBJ1-4,TGTGCCAGCAGATATACCGGGAGAAAAGGACAACTGTTTTTT,CASRYTGRKGQLFF
NA,TRBV5-1,NA,TRBJ2-7,TGCGCCAGCAGCTCACTCCCGGGGGCCCGTTCGACCCACGAGCAGTACTTC,CASSSLPGARSTHEQYF
NA,TRBV5-5,TRBD1,TRBJ1-1,TGTGCCAGCACCCCGGGGACAGGGGGCTACACTGAAGCTTTCTTT,CASTPGTGGYTEAFF